These T cell receptor beta chains were read from a single sample in a study of naive and memory T cell subsets. Using its own MiXCR run on the UMI-ligation and nested PCR reads, TCRdb lists one record per CDR3 protein. The table lists tens of thousands of distinct CDR3 sequences, approximately 9.9% of them singletons, with roughly 3.9% in the top ten. This material consisted of skin, taken from a tuberculin skin test site. These receptors were collected from an adult in good health. Both conserved end residues are trimmed from each CDR3. A D gene is named only where the DNA matches it firmly.

J gene	D gene	V gene	CDR3 protein
TRBJ2-1	.	TRBV28	ASSFARRSYNEQF
TRBJ2-1	TRBD2	TRBV13	ASSPAGTSGRASSYNEQF
TRBJ1-6	TRBD1	TRBV6-5	ASSYSVEYRGQLNSPLH
TRBJ2-1	.	TRBV6-4	ASSDVFSGEQF
TRBJ2-3	TRBD2	TRBV27	ASSWGGNPDTQY
TRBJ2-5	TRBD2	TRBV4-2	ASSHVPGLAGEETQY
TRBJ1-2	.	TRBV5-1	ASSFTRDYGYT
TRBJ1-6	.	TRBV7-9	ASSPAGSSPLH
TRBJ2-3	.	TRBV12-3/TRBV12-4	ASSLASDLNTDTQY
TRBJ2-7	TRBD1	TRBV6-1	ASSDSGQGGYEQY
TRBJ1-1	.	TRBV4-2	ASSHVRGYTEAF
TRBJ2-1	.	TRBV28	ASSFRTGRYNEQF
TRBJ1-5	.	TRBV28	ASEGGINQPQH
TRBJ2-1	.	TRBV6-1	ASPSSDYNEQF
TRBJ2-7	.	TRBV7-8	ASSDALRYEQY
TRBJ2-3	.	TRBV12-3/TRBV12-4	ASSLGAGVD
TRBJ2-7	TRBD2	TRBV12-3/TRBV12-4	ASSSSGRDYEQY
TRBJ1-1	.	TRBV6-1	ASGTGGVTEAF
TRBJ1-1	.	TRBV5-1	ASSHDSQGTEAF
TRBJ2-2	TRBD1	TRBV11-2	ASSLVTGVTGELF
TRBJ1-2	.	TRBV6-1	ASSEMTALNYGYT
TRBJ2-3	TRBD2	TRBV12-3/TRBV12-4	ASSAGTSGFTDTQY
TRBJ1-5	.	TRBV18	ASSLTAKRQPQH
TRBJ1-2	.	TRBV12-3/TRBV12-4	ASSRDGYGYT
TRBJ2-3	.	TRBV2	ASSEDATKTDTQY
TRBJ2-1	TRBD2	TRBV19	ASRMIAGGSYNEQF
TRBJ1-4	.	TRBV6-5	ASRDGSTNEKLF
TRBJ2-3	TRBD1	TRBV6-6	ASRSDRGDVDTQY
TRBJ1-5	.	TRBV19	ASSLSSVQPQH
TRBJ1-2	.	TRBV6-6	ASSYSPGREKYGYT
TRBJ1-2	.	TRBV20-1	SAAPTGGRGYT
TRBJ1-6	.	TRBV6-6	ASSYSTDLDSPLH
TRBJ2-7	TRBD2	TRBV20-1	SARGLAGAIDEQY
TRBJ1-4	.	TRBV5-1	ASSSRRGARGEKLF